This T cell receptor beta chain came from a study of OX40 agonist ivuxolimab in advanced cancers. Study background: Across the patients, intravenous ivuxolimab was delivered every 2 weeks at 0.01 to 10 mg/kg.

Points on this clone: No antigen is known for it.

Assay: immunoSEQ multiplex PCR; the TCRdb copy retains only in-frame clones and omits some. Here the sample spans roughly 80,000 clones, around four fifths being singletons. Autoimmune disease history or systemic immunosuppression meant exclusion. The germline V gene has CDR1 LNHDA and CDR2 SQIVND (reference sequence). There are 15 residues in the CDR3. With V trimmed by 6 bases and J by 1 base, 6 bases remained unmatched. Study-wide points: Mean expanded clone counts were higher in CD8+ than CD4+ T cells.

Sequenced here: CD4+ or CD8+ T cells sorted from blood, sampled in a trial of the OX40 agonist ivuxolimab. This sequence joins TRBV19 and TRBJ1-1, with 9 bases identical to TRBD1. This TCR was sampled from an adult with an advanced solid tumor such as melanoma, head and neck, liver or kidney cancer. DNA of the CDR3: TGTGCCAGTAGCCTAACGGGACAGGGGAACACTGAAGCTTTCTTT. It translates to CASSLTGQGNTEAFF.